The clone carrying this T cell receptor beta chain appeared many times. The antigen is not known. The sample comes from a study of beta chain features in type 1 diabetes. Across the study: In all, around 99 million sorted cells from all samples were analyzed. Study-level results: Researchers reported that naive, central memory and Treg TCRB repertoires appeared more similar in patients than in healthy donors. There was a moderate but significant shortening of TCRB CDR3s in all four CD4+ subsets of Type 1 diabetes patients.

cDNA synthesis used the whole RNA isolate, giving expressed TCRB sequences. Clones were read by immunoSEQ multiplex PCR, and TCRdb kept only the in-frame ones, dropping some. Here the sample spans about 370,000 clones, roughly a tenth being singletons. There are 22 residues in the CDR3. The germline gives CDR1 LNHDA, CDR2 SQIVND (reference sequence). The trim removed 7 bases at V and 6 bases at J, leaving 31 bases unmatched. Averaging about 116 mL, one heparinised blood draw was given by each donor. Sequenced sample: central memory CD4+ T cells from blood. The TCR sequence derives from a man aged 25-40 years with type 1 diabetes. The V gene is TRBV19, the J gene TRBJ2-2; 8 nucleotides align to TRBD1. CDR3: CASTLGRSYRYGGQGTPGELFF. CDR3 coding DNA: TGTGCCAGTACCCTTGGCCGGTCATATCGTTACGGAGGACAGGGTACTCCCGGGGAGCTGTTTTTT.